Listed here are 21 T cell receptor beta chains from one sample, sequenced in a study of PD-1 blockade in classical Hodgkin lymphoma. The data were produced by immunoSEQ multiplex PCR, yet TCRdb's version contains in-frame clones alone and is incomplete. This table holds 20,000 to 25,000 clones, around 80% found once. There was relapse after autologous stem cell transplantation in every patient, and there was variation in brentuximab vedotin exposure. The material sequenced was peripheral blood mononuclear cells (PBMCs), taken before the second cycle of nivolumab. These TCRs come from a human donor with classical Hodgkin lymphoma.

CDR3 region: CASSFDNRVTEAFF. The CDR3 DNA sequence: TGTGCCAGCAGCTTTGACAACAGGGTCACTGAAGCTTTCTTT. The rearrangement links TRBV7-9 to TRBJ1-1, with a weak D call TRBD1 (6 bases). Trimming took 3 bases from V and 4 from J, leaving 12 bases between them. The CDR3 sequence is 14 residues long. Germline V gene sequence: CDR1 SEHNR, CDR2 FQNEAQ (reference sequence).

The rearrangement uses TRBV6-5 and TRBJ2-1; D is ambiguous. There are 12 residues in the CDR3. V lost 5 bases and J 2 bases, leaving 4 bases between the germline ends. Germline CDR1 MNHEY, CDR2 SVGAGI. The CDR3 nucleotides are TGTGCCAGCAGTACAGCCTACAATGAGCAGTTCTTC. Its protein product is CASSTAYNEQFF.

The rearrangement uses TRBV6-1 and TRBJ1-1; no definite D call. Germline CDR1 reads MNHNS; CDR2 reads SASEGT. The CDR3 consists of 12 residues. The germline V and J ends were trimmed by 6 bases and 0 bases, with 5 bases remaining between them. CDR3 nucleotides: TGTGCCAGCAGATTTATGAACACTGAAGCTTTCTTT. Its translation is CASRFMNTEAFF.

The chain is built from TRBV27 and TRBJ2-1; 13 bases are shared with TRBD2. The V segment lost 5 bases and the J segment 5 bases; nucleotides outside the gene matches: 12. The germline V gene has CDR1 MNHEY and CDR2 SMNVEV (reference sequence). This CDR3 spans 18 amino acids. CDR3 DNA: TGTGCCAGCAGTGGACTAGCGGGAGTCCTAGGGCAAAACAATGAGCAGTTCTTC. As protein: CASSGLAGVLGQNNEQFF.

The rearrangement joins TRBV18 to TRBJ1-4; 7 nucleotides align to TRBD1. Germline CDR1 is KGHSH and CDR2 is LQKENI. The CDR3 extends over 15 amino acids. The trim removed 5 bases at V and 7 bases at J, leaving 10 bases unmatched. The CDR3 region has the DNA TGTGCCAGCTCATTATCGAGGGGGCCAGTTGAAAAACTGTTTTTT. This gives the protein CASSLSRGPVEKLFF.

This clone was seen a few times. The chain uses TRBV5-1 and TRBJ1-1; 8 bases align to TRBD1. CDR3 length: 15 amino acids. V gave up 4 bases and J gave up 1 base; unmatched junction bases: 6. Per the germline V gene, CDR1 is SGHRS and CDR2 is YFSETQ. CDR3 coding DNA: TGCGCCAGCAGCAACGGACAGGGCCCGAACACTGAAGCTTTCTTT. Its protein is CASSNGQGPNTEAFF. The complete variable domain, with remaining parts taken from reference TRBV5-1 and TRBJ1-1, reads KAGVTQTPRYLIKTRGQQVTLSCSPISGHRSVSWYQQTPGQGLQFLFEYFSETQRNKGNFPGRFSGRQFSNSRSEMNVSTLELGDSALYLCASSNGQGPNTEAFFGQGTRLTVV.

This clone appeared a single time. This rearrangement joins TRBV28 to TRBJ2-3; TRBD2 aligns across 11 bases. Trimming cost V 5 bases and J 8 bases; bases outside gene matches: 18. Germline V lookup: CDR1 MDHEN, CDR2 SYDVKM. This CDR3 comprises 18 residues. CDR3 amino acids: CASSPRWGSGRAFVTQYF. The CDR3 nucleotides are TGTGCCAGCAGTCCACGGTGGGGTAGCGGGAGGGCCTTTGTTACGCAGTATTTT.

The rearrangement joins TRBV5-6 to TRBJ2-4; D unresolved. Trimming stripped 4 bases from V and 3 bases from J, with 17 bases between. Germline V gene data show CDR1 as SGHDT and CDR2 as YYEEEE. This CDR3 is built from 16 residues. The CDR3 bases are TGTGCCAGCAGCCTAGGGTCTTTATGGGGCAAAAACATTCAGTACTTC. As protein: CASSLGSLWGKNIQYF.

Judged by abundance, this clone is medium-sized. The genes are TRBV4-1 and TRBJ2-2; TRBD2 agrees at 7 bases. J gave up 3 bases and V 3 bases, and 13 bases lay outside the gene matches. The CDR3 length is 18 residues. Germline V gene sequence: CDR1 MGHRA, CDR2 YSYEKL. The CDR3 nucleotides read TGCGCCAGCAGCCAGGCGGAAGGGAGGGGATTATACACCGGGGAGCTGTTTTTT. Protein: CASSQAEGRGLYTGELFF.

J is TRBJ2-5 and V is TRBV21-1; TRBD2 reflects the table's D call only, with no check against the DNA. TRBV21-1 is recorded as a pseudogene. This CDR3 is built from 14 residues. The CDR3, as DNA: TGTGCCAGCAGGGCGGTGGCACTAAAAGAGACCCAGTACTTC. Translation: CASRAVALKETQYF.

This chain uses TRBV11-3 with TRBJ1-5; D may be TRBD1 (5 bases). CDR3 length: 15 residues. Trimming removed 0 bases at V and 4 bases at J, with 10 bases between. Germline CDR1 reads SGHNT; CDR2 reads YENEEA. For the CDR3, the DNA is TGTGCCAGCAGCTTAGAGCGACAGCGTAATCAGCCCCAGCATTTT. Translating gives CASSLERQRNQPQHF.

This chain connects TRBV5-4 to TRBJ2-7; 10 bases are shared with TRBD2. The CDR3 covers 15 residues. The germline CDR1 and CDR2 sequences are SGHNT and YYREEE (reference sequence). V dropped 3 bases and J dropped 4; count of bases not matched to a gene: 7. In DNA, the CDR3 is TGTGCCAGCAGCTCCCTAAGCGGGAGGGGTTACGAGCAGTACTTC. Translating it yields CASSSLSGRGYEQYF.

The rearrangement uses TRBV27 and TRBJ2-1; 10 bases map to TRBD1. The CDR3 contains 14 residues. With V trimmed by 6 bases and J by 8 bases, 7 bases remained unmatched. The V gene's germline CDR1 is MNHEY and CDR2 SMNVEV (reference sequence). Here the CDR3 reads CASRGQGKNYEQFF. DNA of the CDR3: TGTGCCAGCAGGGGACAGGGGAAAAACTATGAGCAGTTCTTC.

The CDR3 sequence: CASSKTGINTEAFF. In DNA form, the CDR3 reads TGTGCCAGCAGTAAAACAGGGATTAACACTGAAGCTTTCTTT. The rearrangement links TRBV6-1 to TRBJ1-1; D is possibly TRBD1 (6 bases). V was pared by 5 bases and J by 2 bases, with 12 bases between. Germline V gene sequence: CDR1 MNHNS, CDR2 SASEGT. The CDR3 is 14 residues long.

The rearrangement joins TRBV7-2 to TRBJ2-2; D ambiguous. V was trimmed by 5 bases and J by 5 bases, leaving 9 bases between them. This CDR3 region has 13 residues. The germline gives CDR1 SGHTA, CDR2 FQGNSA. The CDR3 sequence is CASSARHTGELFF. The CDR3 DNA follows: TGTGCCAGCAGCGCCCGACATACCGGGGAGCTGTTTTTT.

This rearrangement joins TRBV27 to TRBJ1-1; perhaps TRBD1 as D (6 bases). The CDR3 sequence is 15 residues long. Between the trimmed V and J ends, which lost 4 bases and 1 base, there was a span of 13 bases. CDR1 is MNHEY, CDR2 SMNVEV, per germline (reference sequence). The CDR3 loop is CASSSWTDKNTEAFF. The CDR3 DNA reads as TGTGCCAGCAGTTCCTGGACAGATAAGAACACTGAAGCTTTCTTT.

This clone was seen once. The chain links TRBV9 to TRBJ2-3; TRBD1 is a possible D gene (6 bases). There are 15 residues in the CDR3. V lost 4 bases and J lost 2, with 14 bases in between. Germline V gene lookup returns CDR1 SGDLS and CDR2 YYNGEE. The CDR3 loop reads CASSPATGYTDTQYF. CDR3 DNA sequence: TGTGCCAGCAGCCCGGCGACAGGTTACACAGATACGCAGTATTTT.

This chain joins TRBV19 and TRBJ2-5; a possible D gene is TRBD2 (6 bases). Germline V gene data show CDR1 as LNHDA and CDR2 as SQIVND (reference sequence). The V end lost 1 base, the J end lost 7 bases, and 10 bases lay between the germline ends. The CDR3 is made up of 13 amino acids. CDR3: CASSIVVGGTQYF. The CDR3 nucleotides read TGTGCCAGTAGTATAGTGGTGGGAGGGACCCAGTACTTC.

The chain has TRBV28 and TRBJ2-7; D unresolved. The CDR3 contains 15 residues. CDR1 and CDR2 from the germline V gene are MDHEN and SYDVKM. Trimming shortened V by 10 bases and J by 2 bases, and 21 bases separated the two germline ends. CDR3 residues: CATSPFIERTYEQYF. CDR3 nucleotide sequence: TGTGCCACCTCGCCCTTTATCGAGAGGACCTACGAGCAGTACTTC.

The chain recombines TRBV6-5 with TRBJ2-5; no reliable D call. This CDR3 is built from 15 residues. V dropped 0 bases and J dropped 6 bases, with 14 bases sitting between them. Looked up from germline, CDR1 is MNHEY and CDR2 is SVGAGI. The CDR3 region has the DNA TGTGCCAGCAGTTACTCGGCGCCGGTATTGAAGACCCAGTACTTC. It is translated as CASSYSAPVLKTQYF.

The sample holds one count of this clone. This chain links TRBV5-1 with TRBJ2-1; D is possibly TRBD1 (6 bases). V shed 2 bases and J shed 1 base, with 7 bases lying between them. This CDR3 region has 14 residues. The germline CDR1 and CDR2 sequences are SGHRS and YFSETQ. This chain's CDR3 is CASSFTGSYNEQFF. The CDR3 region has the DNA TGCGCCAGCAGCTTTACAGGGTCCTACAATGAGCAGTTCTTC.